This T cell receptor (beta chain) was sequenced during a study of OX40 agonist ivuxolimab in advanced cancers. On the study more broadly: Patients assigned to dose escalation were diagnosed with hepatocellular carcinoma, melanoma, renal cell or head and neck cancer. Findings and caveats of the study: Both blood CD4+ and CD8+ T cells showed clonal growth by week 6 at 0.1 to 3.0 mg/kg. The average count of expanded clones was higher among CD8+ T cells than among CD4+.

Assay used: immunoSEQ multiplex PCR; TCRdb lists only in-frame clones, some missing. The table has tens of thousands of clones, approximately 88% seen once. Exclusion of a patient followed from autoimmune disease history or systemic immunosuppression. A remark on this clone: Its antigen is as yet unknown.

CDR3 length equals 18 residues. The receptor's source is an adult with an advanced solid tumor such as melanoma, head and neck, liver or kidney cancer. The sequencing used CD4+ or CD8+ T cells sorted from blood, collected in a trial of the OX40 agonist ivuxolimab. The gene calls are TRBV21-1 and TRBJ2-1; TRBD1 is taken as the D call from the table, unchecked against the DNA. TRBV21-1 is annotated as a pseudogene. The CDR3 nucleotides read TGTGCCAGCAGCAAAGAGACAGGGAGTCTCCCTTCCTACAATGAGCAGTTCTTC. It codes for CASSKETGSLPSYNEQFF.